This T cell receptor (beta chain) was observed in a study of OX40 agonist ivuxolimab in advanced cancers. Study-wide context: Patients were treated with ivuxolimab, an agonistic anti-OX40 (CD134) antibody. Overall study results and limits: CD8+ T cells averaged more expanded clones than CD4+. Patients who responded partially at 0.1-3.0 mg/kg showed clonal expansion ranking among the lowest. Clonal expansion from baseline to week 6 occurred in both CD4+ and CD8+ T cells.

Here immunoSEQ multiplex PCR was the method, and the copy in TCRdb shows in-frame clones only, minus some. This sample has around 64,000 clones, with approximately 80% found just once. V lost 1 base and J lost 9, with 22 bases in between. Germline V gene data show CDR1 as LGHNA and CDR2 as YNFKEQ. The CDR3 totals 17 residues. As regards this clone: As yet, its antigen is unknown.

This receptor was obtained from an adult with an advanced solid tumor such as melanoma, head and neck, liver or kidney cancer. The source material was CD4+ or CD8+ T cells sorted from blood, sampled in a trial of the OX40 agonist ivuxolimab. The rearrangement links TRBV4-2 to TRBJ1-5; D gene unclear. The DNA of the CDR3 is TGTGCCAGCAGCCAAGCCCACTGGCGGACCGCCGATGGGCCCCAGCATTTT. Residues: CASSQAHWRTADGPQHF.